This TCR beta chain is from a study of Ad26.COV2.S vaccination and SARS-CoV-2 variants. Across the whole study: Intramuscularly, Ad26.COV2.S was given either once or twice, 56 days apart.

Treatment indicated: roughly 19 received Ad26.COV2.S at low or high dose, single or two shots; a few received placebo; per-sample allocation not given. Sampling was done on day 63 after the first vaccine or placebo injection. Germline V gene lookup returns CDR1 SGDLS and CDR2 YYNGEE. V gave up 0 bases and J gave up 9 bases, with 10 bases separating them. CDR3 length: 13 residues. Comments on this clone: What it binds is not known. This sample includes further DNA sequences coding for the same CDR3.

Sequencing was performed with immunoSEQ multiplex PCR; in TCRdb, only in-frame clones are kept and a portion is missing. Of more than 400,000 clones in the sample, 90% were seen once. General observations from the study: Comparable non-spike TCR breadth was observed in vaccine and placebo recipients.

This TCR was sampled from a person aged 18-60 years who received the Ad26.COV2.S COVID-19 vaccine or a placebo. The chain recombines TRBV9 with TRBJ2-1; possible D gene TRBD1, 5 bases. This sample comprised peripheral blood, obtained in a trial of Ad26.COV2.S vaccine versus placebo. CDR3 DNA sequence: TGTGCCAGCAGCGTAGAGGGGCGGAGTGAGCAGTTCTTC. It encodes CASSVEGRSEQFF.